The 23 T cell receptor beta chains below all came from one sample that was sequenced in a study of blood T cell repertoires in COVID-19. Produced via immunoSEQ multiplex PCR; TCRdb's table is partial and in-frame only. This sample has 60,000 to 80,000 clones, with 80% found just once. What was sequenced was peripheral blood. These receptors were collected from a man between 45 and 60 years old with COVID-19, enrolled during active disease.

The CDR3 DNA follows: TGTGCCAGCAGCAAACGGACTAGCGGGATTCCCACAGATACGCAGTATTTT. It encodes CASSKRTSGIPTDTQYF. This chain uses TRBV7-2 with TRBJ2-3; 12 positions agree with TRBD2. The CDR3 loop spans 17 amino acids. CDR1 is SGHTA and CDR2 is FQGNSA in the germline V gene. The trim removed 5 bases at V and 2 bases at J, leaving 8 bases unmatched.

CDR3 sequence reads: CASSSRGGAGQPQHF. The CDR3 DNA sequence: TGTGCCAGCAGCAGTAGGGGGGGCGCAGGGCAGCCCCAGCATTTT. The rearrangement links TRBV3-1 (or the pseudogene TRBV3-2) to TRBJ1-5; D is perhaps TRBD1 (6 bases). The V and J ends lost 5 bases and 7 bases respectively, with 18 bases between them. The CDR3 has 15 residues. Germline CDR1 reads LGHDT; CDR2 reads YNNKEL (reference sequence).

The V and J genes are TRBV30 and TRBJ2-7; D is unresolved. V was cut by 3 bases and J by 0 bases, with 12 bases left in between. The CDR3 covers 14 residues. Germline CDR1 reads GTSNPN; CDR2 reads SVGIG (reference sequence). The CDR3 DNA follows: TGTGCCTGGAGGGGTCTGGGCAGCTCCTACGAGCAGTACTTC. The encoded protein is CAWRGLGSSYEQYF.

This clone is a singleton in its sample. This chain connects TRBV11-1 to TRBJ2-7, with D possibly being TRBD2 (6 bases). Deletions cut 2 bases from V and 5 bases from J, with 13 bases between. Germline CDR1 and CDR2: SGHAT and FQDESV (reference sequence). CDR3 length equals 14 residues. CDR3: CASSLQRVSNEQYF. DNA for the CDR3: TGTGCCAGCAGCTTACAGCGGGTCAGCAACGAGCAGTACTTC.

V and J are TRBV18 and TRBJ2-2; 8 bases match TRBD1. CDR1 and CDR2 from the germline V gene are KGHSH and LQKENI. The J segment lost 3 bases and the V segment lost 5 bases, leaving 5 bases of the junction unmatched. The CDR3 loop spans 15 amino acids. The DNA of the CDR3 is TGTGCCAGCTCATCCAGACAGGGGTACACCGGGGAGCTGTTTTTT. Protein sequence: CASSSRQGYTGELFF.

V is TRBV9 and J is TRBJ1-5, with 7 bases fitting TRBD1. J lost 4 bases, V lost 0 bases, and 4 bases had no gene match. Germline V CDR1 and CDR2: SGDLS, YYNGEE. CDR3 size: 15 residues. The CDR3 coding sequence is TGTGCCAGCAGCGTAGAGGGACAGCCTAATCAGCCCCAGCATTTT. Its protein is CASSVEGQPNQPQHF.

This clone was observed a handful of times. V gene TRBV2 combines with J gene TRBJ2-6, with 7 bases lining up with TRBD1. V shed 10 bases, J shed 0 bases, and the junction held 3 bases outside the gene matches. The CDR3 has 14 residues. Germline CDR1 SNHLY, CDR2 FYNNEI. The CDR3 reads CATGGNSGANVLTF. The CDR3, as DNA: TGTGCCACAGGGGGTAACTCTGGGGCCAACGTCCTGACTTTC.

CDR3 in amino acids: CASSLVGSGNEQFF. The DNA of the CDR3 is TGTGCCAGCAGCTTAGTCGGGTCCGGCAATGAGCAGTTCTTC. J is TRBJ2-1 and V is TRBV11-2; D not certain. Germline-derived CDR1 and CDR2 are SGHAT and FQNNGV. The V end lost 1 base, the J end lost 6 bases, and 10 bases lay between the germline ends. The CDR3 sequence is 14 residues long.

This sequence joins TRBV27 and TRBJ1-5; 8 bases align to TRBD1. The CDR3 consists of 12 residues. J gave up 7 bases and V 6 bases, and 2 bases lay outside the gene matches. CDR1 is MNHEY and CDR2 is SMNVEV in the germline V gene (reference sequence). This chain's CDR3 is CASRQGGQPQHF. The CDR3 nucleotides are TGTGCCAGCAGACAGGGGGGACAGCCCCAGCATTTT.

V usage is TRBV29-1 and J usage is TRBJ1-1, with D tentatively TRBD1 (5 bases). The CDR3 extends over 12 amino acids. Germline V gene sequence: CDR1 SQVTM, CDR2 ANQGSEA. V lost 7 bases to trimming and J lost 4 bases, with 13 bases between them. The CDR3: CSAGQGGTEAFF. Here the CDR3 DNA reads TGCAGCGCCGGCCAGGGAGGCACTGAAGCTTTCTTT.

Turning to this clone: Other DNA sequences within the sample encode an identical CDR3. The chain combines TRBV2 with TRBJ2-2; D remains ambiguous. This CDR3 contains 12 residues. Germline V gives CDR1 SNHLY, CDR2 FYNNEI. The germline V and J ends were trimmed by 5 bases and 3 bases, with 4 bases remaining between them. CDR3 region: CASSLDTGELFF. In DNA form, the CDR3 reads TGTGCCAGCAGTCTTGACACCGGGGAGCTGTTTTTT.

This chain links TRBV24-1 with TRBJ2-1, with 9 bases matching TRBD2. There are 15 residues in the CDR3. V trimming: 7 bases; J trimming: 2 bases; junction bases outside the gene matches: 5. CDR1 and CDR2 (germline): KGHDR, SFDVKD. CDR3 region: CATSQGGRAYNEQFF. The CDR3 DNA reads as TGTGCCACCAGCCAAGGCGGGAGGGCCTACAATGAGCAGTTCTTC.

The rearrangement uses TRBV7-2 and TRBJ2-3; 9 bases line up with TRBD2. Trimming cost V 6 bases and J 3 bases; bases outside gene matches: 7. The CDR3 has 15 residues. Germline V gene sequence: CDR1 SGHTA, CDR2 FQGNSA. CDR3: CASRQPGLATDTQYF. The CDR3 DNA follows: TGTGCCAGCAGACAACCGGGACTAGCAACAGATACGCAGTATTTT. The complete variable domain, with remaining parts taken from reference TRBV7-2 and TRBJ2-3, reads GAGVSQSPSNKVTEKGKDVELRCDPISGHTALYWYRQSLGQGLEFLIYFQGNSAPDKSGLPSDRFSAERTGGSVSTLTIQRTQQEDSAVYLCASRQPGLATDTQYFGPGTRLTVL.

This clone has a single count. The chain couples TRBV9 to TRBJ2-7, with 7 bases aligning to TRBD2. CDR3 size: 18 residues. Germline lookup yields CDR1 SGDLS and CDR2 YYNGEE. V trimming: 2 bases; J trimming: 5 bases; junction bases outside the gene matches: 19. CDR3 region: CASSVAPTLEAGEDEQYF. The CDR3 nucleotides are TGTGCCAGCAGCGTCGCCCCCACTTTGGAGGCGGGAGAGGACGAGCAGTACTTC. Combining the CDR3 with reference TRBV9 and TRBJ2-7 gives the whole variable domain DSGVTQTPKHLITATGQRVTLRCSPRSGDLSVYWYQQSLDQGLQFLIQYYNGEERAKGNILERFSAQQFPDLHSELNLSSLELGDSALYFCASSVAPTLEAGEDEQYFGPGTRLTVT.

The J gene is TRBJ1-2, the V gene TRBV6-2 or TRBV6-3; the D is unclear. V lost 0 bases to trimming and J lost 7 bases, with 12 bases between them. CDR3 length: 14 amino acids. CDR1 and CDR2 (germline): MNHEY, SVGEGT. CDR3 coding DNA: TGTGCCAGCAGTTACTCGACCTTTCAGGCTGGCTACACCTTC. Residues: CASSYSTFQAGYTF.

This CDR3 reads CASSERTGPDQPQHF. CDR3 nucleotide sequence: TGTGCCAGCAGCGAAAGGACAGGCCCCGATCAGCCCCAGCATTTT. V usage is TRBV9 and J usage is TRBJ1-5, with 7 bases that match TRBD1. CDR1 is SGDLS and CDR2 is YYNGEE in the germline V gene. The CDR3 consists of 15 residues. The V gene end was trimmed by 3 bases and the J gene end by 5 bases; junction bases not matched to a gene: 8.

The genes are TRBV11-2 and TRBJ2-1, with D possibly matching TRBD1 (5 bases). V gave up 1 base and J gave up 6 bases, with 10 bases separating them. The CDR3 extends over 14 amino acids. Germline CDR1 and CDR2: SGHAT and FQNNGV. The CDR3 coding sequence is TGTGCCAGCAGCTTAGGATCCAGGGCCAATGAGCAGTTCTTC. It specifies CASSLGSRANEQFF.

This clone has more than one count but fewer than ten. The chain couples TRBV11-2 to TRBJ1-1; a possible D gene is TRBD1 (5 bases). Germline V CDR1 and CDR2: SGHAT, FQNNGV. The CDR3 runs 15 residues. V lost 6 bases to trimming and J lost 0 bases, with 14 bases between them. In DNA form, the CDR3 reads TGTGCCAGCAGTCCTTTAAGGGGAATGAACACTGAAGCTTTCTTT. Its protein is CASSPLRGMNTEAFF.

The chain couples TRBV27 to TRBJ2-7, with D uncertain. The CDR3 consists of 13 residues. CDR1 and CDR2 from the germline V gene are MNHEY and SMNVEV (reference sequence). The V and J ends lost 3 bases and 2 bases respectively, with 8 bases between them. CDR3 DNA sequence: TGTGCCAGCAGTTTCTACCCCCCCTACGAGCAGTACTTC. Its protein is CASSFYPPYEQYF.

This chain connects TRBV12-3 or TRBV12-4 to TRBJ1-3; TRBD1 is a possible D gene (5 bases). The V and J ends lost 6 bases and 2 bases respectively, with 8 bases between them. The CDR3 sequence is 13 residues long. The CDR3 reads CASSQGTGNTIYF. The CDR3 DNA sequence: TGTGCCAGCAGCCAGGGCACTGGAAACACCATATATTTT.

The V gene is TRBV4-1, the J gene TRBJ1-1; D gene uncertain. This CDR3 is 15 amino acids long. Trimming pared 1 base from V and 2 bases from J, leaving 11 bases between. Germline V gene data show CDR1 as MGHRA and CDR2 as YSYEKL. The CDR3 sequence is CASSQAREINTEAFF. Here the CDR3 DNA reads TGCGCCAGCAGCCAAGCCCGGGAGATAAACACTGAAGCTTTCTTT.

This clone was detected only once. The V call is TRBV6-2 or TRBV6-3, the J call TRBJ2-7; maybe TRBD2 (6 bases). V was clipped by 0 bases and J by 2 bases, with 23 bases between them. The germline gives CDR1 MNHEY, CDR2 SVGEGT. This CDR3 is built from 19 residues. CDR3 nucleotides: TGTGCCAGCAGTTACTCTGTCGTTAGCGGAGAAAACTTTGCCTACGAGCAGTACTTC. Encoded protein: CASSYSVVSGENFAYEQYF.

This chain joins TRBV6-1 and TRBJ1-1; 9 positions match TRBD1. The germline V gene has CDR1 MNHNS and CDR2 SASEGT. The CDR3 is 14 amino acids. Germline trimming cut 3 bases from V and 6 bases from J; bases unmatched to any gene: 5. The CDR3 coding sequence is TGTGCCAGCAGTGAGGGACAGGGTTGGGCTGAAGCTTTCTTT. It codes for CASSEGQGWAEAFF.